This T cell receptor (beta chain) was sequenced in a study of T-cell reconstitution after alpha-beta-depleted transplantation in children. For TCRbeta, the library was prepared with unique molecular identifiers. TCRdb recomputed calls from the PCR reads with MiXCR, one row per CDR3 protein. Of roughly 500,000 distinct CDR3 sequences listed, 32% are singletons. J was trimmed by 0 bases and V by 4 bases; bases with no gene match: 7. Germline V gene lookup returns CDR1 SGDLS and CDR2 YYNGEE. The CDR3 totals 17 residues. This specimen was PBMCs from the stem cell graft donor, taken from the stem cell graft. The source is a human donor who donated a stem cell graft to a child with aplastic anemia. The V call is TRBV9, the J call TRBJ2-1; 10 nucleotides align to TRBD2. In DNA, the CDR3 is TGTGCCAGCAGCCGAACTAGCGGGGATAGCTCCTACAATGAGCAGTTCTTC. Residues: CASSRTSGDSSYNEQFF. Using reference TRBV9 and TRBJ2-1 for the parts outside the CDR3, the full variable domain is DSGVTQTPKHLITATGQRVTLRCSPRSGDLSVYWYQQSLDQGLQFLIQYYNGEERAKGNILERFSAQQFPDLHSELNLSSLELGDSALYFCASSRTSGDSSYNEQFFGPGTRLTVL.